This TCR beta chain originates from a study of cytomegalovirus exposure and HLA in healthy donors. This PCR relied on a set of 60 Vbeta primers and 13 Jbeta primers. TCRdb's copy holds only in-frame clones and misses some; the assay was immunoSEQ multiplex PCR. The table lists 190,000 or so clones, 82% of them singletons. The germline V gene has CDR1 LGHNA and CDR2 YSLEER. Between the trimmed V and J ends, which lost 4 bases and 5 bases, there was a span of 17 bases. The CDR3 covers 15 residues. The source material was PBMCs. This clonotype originated in a woman between 50 and 59 years old in good health and CMV-seropositive. This chain joins TRBV4-3 and TRBJ2-5; D may be TRBD2 (7 bases). This CDR3 reads CASSLTWGGQETQYF. The CDR3 DNA sequence: TGCGCCAGCAGCCTAACTTGGGGGGGGCAGGAGACCCAGTACTTC.